The next 17 T cell receptor beta chains were all read from a single sample in a study of Ad26.COV2.S vaccination and SARS-CoV-2 variants. Treatment noted: approximately 18 received Ad26.COV2.S at low or high dose, single or two shots; several received placebo; per-sample allocation not given. Sampling took place 63 days after the first vaccine or placebo injection. The repertoire was sequenced with immunoSEQ multiplex PCR; TCRdb's copy has only in-frame clones and lacks some. The sample has 440,000 or so clones, 92% seen once; the top ten hold more than 1.5%. Sample: peripheral blood, taken in a trial of Ad26.COV2.S vaccine versus placebo. The receptors stem from a person between 18 and 59 years old who received the Ad26.COV2.S COVID-19 vaccine or a placebo.

This chain links TRBV5-1 with TRBJ2-3; 9 nucleotides agree with TRBD1. This CDR3 spans 13 amino acids. Trimming removed 7 bases from V and 5 bases from J; junction bases left unmatched: 5. Germline V lookup: CDR1 SGHRS, CDR2 YFSETQ. CDR3 loop: CASRTGEGDTQYF. In DNA, the CDR3 is TGCGCCAGCCGGACAGGGGAAGGAGATACGCAGTATTTT. Drawing the rest from reference TRBV5-1 and TRBJ2-3, the complete variable domain is KAGVTQTPRYLIKTRGQQVTLSCSPISGHRSVSWYQQTPGQGLQFLFEYFSETQRNKGNFPGRFSGRQFSNSRSEMNVSTLELGDSALYLCASRTGEGDTQYFGPGTRLTVL.

The chain is built from TRBV5-5 and TRBJ2-7; D call uncertain. Trimming left V 2 bases short and J 2 bases short, with 11 bases between. The germline CDR1 and CDR2 sequences are SGHKS and YYEKEE (reference sequence). The CDR3 length is 14 residues. The CDR3 sequence is CASSFSQGTYEQYF. The CDR3 region has the DNA TGTGCCAGCAGCTTCAGTCAAGGTACCTACGAGCAGTACTTC.

V is TRBV30 and J is TRBJ2-7; 7 nucleotides match TRBD1. V trimming: 2 bases; J trimming: 0 bases; junction bases outside the gene matches: 4. The CDR3 consists of 14 residues. CDR1 and CDR2 (germline): GTSNPN, SVGIG (reference sequence). CDR3 region: CAWSRGTASYEQYF. The CDR3 nucleotides read TGTGCCTGGAGTCGTGGGACAGCCTCCTACGAGCAGTACTTC.

This CDR3 is CASSPPGGSNEQFF. The CDR3 DNA is TGTGCCAGCTCACCACCGGGGGGGAGTAATGAGCAGTTCTTC. The chain recombines TRBV18 with TRBJ2-1, with 7 nucleotides matching TRBD2. The V and J ends lost 0 bases and 7 bases, in that order; junction bases with no gene match: 3. This CDR3 spans 14 amino acids. Germline-derived CDR1 and CDR2 are KGHSH and LQKENI.

The CDR3 protein is CASSALSGASQETQYF. In DNA, the CDR3 is TGTGCCAGCAGCGCCCTTAGCGGGGCTAGCCAAGAGACCCAGTACTTC. V and J are TRBV28 and TRBJ2-5; 8 bases map to TRBD2. In germline, CDR1 is MDHEN, CDR2 SYDVKM. The V segment lost 6 bases and the J segment 1 base; nucleotides outside the gene matches: 10. This CDR3 is built from 16 residues.

The chain couples TRBV6-1 to TRBJ2-1, with TRBD2 matching 16 bases. CDR1 and CDR2 (germline): MNHNS, SASEGT. This CDR3 is built from 17 residues. The J segment lost 9 bases and the V segment lost 2 bases, leaving 7 bases of the junction unmatched. The CDR3 reads CASSEFSGLAGGPEQFF. In DNA form, the CDR3 reads TGTGCCAGCAGTGAATTTTCGGGACTAGCGGGGGGGCCTGAGCAGTTCTTC.

V and J are TRBV3-1 (or the pseudogene TRBV3-2) and TRBJ2-4, with D uncertain. Germline V gene sequence: CDR1 LGHDT, CDR2 YNNKEL (reference sequence). The CDR3 contains 13 residues. The V and J ends lost 4 bases and 7 bases respectively, with 11 bases between them. DNA of the CDR3: TGTGCCAGCAGCCCGCATGAAGGTAACATTCAGTACTTC. It codes for CASSPHEGNIQYF.

The chain couples TRBV11-2 to TRBJ2-7, with D possibly matching TRBD1 (5 bases). Trimming cost V 3 bases and J 4 bases, with 10 bases left between them. CDR1 and CDR2 from the germline V gene are SGHAT and FQNNGV. The length of the CDR3 is 13 residues. CDR3 sequence (DNA): TGTGCCAGCAGCTTTGGGCCAGGGTACGAGCAGTACTTC. It is translated as CASSFGPGYEQYF.

The chain combines TRBV19 with TRBJ2-5, with D unclear. V lost 5 bases to trimming and J lost 0 bases, with 7 bases between them. The CDR3 loop spans 13 amino acids. Germline loops: CDR1 LNHDA, CDR2 SQIVND (reference sequence). The CDR3 DNA follows: TGTGCCAGTAGTCCCCCGTACCAAGAGACCCAGTACTTC. It is translated as CASSPPYQETQYF.

Only one count was recorded for this clone. V gene TRBV9 combines with J gene TRBJ2-1; no firm D call. V shed 0 bases and J shed 3 bases, with 10 bases lying between them. CDR1 is SGDLS and CDR2 is YYNGEE in the germline V gene. This CDR3 spans 15 amino acids. As DNA, the CDR3 is TGTGCCAGCAGCGTAGGGCAGTTCGTCTACAATGAGCAGTTCTTC. It is translated as CASSVGQFVYNEQFF.

Comments on this clone: This sample includes further DNA sequences coding for the same CDR3. The rearrangement uses TRBV6-5 and TRBJ2-2, with D perhaps matching TRBD1 or TRBD2 (5 bases each). Trimming removed 0 bases from V and 4 bases from J, with 6 bases in between. Germline CDR1 is MNHEY and CDR2 is SVGAGI. The CDR3 totals 14 residues. The CDR3 region has the DNA TGTGCCAGCAGTTACTCGAGGGGCACCGGGGAGCTGTTTTTT. Its translation: CASSYSRGTGELFF.

The gene calls are TRBV11-2 and TRBJ2-1; 7 bases are shared with TRBD1. CDR1 and CDR2 (germline): SGHAT, FQNNGV. V lost 4 bases and J lost 10; bases outside the gene matches: 7. The CDR3 has 13 residues. The DNA for the CDR3 is TGTGCCAGCAGCTCCCCGGACAGGCCCGAGCAGTTCTTC. The encoded protein is CASSSPDRPEQFF.

The V gene is TRBV3-1 (or the pseudogene TRBV3-2), the J gene TRBJ2-3; D is uncertain. The CDR3 contains 14 residues. CDR1 LGHDT and CDR2 YNNKEL come from the germline V gene (reference sequence). V was cut by 0 bases and J by 1 base, with 5 bases left in between. CDR3 in amino acids: CASSQDSGTDTQYF. The DNA of the CDR3 is TGTGCCAGCAGCCAAGATTCGGGCACAGATACGCAGTATTTT.

The chain employs TRBV19 and TRBJ2-1, with D tentatively TRBD1 (5 bases). CDR1 and CDR2 (germline): LNHDA, SQIVND (reference sequence). Trimming cost V 1 base and J 6 bases, with 10 bases left between them. The CDR3 loop spans 14 amino acids. The CDR3 loop reads CASSIVAGSNEQFF. The CDR3 DNA follows: TGTGCCAGTAGTATAGTGGCAGGGTCCAATGAGCAGTTCTTC.

This chain joins TRBV4-3 and TRBJ2-2, with D perhaps matching TRBD2 (5 bases). This CDR3 region has 15 residues. Germline V CDR1 and CDR2: LGHNA, YSLEER. The V end was cut by 0 bases, the J end by 4 bases, with 9 bases between. CDR3 DNA: TGCGCCAGCAGCCAAGATGCTGGGAGCACCGGGGAGCTGTTTTTT. Protein sequence: CASSQDAGSTGELFF.

The rearrangement links TRBV5-1 to TRBJ2-1; D is possibly TRBD1 or TRBD2 (6 bases each). The ends were cut back, 1 base at V and 4 bases at J, with 12 bases in the middle. This CDR3 is 15 amino acids long. Germline V gives CDR1 SGHRS, CDR2 YFSETQ. CDR3 sequence (DNA): TGCGCCAGCAGCTTGTCCGGGGGCGATTACAATGAGCAGTTCTTC. This codes for CASSLSGGDYNEQFF.

The chain recombines TRBV19 with TRBJ2-7, with TRBD1 matching over 9 bases. This CDR3 is 15 amino acids long. The germline V gene encodes CDR1 LNHDA and CDR2 SQIVND (reference sequence). J was trimmed by 5 bases and V by 5 bases; bases with no gene match: 10. This CDR3 reads CASSGPGTGIHEQYF. DNA of the CDR3: TGTGCCAGTAGTGGACCCGGGACAGGGATCCACGAGCAGTACTTC.